This T cell receptor beta chain was retrieved from a study of shared clonotypes between healthy human individuals. Study-wide results and caveats: Clonotype sharing levels among donors were expected to vary with sequencing depth.

The CDR3 is made up of 15 amino acids. Germline CDR1 reads SGHNT; CDR2 reads YYREEE (reference sequence). Trimming shortened V by 0 bases and J by 2 bases, and 11 bases separated the two germline ends. A note on this clone: The antigen remains unidentified.

Those who donated, Caucasian adults without exception, all lived in Nashville, Tennessee. PCR replicates performed on unsorted PBMC used about 300 ng DNA, 30,000 or so T cell genomes. Method: immunoSEQ multiplex PCR; TCRdb's copy keeps in-frame clones and lacks some. The top ten hold roughly an eighth of the sample, which has about 490,000 clones, 81% seen once. This chain uses TRBV5-4 with TRBJ2-5; D might be TRBD1 (5 bases). The sample was PBMCs. The receptor comes from a woman in her 40s in good health. Some clones in this sample may be carry-over from other donors' samples. In nucleotides, the CDR3 is TGTGCCAGCAGCTTGGGGGGCAGGACACAAGAGACCCAGTACTTC. This codes for CASSLGGRTQETQYF.